The T cell receptor beta chain described here comes from a study of CD8+ T cells in alopecia areata. The overall study: Tofacitinib treatment spanned 6 to 18 months, with 6 months off drug afterward. Study observations and caveats: Elevated clonality characterized lesional scalp relative to normal scalp, particularly in alopecia totalis/universalis. With tofacitinib ongoing, many expanded lesional clones persisted in both scalp and blood.

The J segment lost 3 bases and the V segment lost 4 bases, leaving 6 bases of the junction unmatched. The CDR3 consists of 15 residues. Germline CDR1 reads SGHTA; CDR2 reads FQGNSA. On this clone itself: Its antigen is unknown.

Noted treatment: oral pan-JAK inhibitor, 5-10 mg twice daily. Extraction and reverse transcription of RNA yielded cDNA as the sequencing template. The protocol was immunoSEQ multiplex PCR, while the TCRdb copy is restricted to in-frame clones and leaves out a portion. The sample lists 180,000 or so clones; approximately 53% were seen once. The clonotype comes from a human donor with alopecia areata. The rearrangement uses TRBV7-2 and TRBJ2-3, with 8 nucleotides matching TRBD1. Here the sequenced sample was CD8+ T cells sorted from blood, taken at week 24, from a patient treated with tofacitinib. As DNA, the CDR3 is TGTGCCAGCAGCTATGGACAGGGTGGGACAGATACGCAGTATTTT. This codes for CASSYGQGGTDTQYF. Complete variable domain (other parts from reference TRBV7-2 and TRBJ2-3): GAGVSQSPSNKVTEKGKDVELRCDPISGHTALYWYRQSLGQGLEFLIYFQGNSAPDKSGLPSDRFSAERTGGSVSTLTIQRTQQEDSAVYLCASSYGQGGTDTQYFGPGTRLTVL.